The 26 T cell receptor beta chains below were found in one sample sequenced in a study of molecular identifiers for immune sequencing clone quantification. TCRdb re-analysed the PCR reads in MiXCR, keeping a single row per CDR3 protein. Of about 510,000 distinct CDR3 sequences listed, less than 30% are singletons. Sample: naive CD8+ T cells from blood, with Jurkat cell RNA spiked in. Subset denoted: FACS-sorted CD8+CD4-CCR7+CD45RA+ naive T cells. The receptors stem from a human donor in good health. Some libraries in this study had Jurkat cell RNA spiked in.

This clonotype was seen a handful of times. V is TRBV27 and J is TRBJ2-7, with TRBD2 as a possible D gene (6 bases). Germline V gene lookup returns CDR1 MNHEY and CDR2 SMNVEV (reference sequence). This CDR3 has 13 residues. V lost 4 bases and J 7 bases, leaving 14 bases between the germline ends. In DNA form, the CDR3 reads TGTGCCAGCAGTTGGGGGGTCGCGGGTGAGCAGTACTTC. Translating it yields CASSWGVAGEQYF.

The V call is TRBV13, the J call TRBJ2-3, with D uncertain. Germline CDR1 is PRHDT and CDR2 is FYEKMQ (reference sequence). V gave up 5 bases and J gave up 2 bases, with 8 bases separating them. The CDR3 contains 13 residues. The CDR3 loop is CASSQRYTDTQYF. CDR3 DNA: TGTGCCAGCAGCCAACGATACACAGATACGCAGTATTTT.

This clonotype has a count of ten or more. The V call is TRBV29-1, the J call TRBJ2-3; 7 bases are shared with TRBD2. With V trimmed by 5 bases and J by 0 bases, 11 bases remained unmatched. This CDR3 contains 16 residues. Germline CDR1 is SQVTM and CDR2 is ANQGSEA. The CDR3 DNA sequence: TGCAGCGTTCGTGGAGCCGCGGGAGTCAGCACAGATACGCAGTATTTT. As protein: CSVRGAAGVSTDTQYF.

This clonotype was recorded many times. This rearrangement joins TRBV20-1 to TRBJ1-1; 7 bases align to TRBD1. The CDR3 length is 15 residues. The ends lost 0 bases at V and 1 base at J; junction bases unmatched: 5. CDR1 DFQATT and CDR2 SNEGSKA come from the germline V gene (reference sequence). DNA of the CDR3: TGCAGTGCTAGAGATTGGGACAGCTCGAACACTGAAGCTTTCTTT. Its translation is CSARDWDSSNTEAFF.

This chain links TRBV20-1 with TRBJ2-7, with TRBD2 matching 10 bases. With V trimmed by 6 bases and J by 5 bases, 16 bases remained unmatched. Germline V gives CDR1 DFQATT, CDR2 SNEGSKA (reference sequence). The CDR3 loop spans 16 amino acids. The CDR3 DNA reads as TGCAGTGCAAGGTGGTCTAGCGGGGGAGCCACCCACGAGCAGTACTTC. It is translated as CSARWSSGGATHEQYF.

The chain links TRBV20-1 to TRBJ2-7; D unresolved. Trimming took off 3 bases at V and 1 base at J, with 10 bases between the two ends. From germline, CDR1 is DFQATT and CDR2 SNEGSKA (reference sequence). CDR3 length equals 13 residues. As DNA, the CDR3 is TGCAGTGCTAGTTCCAGCCGGTCCTACGAGCAGTACTTC. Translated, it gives CSASSSRSYEQYF.

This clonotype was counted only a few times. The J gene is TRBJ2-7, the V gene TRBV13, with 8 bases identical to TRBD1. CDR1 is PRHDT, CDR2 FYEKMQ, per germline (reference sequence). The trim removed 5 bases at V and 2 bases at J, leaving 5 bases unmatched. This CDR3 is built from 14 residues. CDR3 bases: TGTGCCAGCAGCACTTGGACAGGGACCTACGAGCAGTACTTC. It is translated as CASSTWTGTYEQYF. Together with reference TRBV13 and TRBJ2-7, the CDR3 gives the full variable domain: AAGVIQSPRHLIKEKRETATLKCYPIPRHDTVYWYQQGPGQDPQFLISFYEKMQSDKGSIPDRFSAQQFSDYHSELNMSSLELGDSALYFCASSTWTGTYEQYFGPGTRLTVT.

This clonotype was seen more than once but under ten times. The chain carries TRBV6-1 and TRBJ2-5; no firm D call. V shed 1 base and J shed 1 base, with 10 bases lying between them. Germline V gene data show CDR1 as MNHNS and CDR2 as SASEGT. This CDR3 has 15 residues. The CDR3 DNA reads TGTGCCAGCAGTGAAGAAGCCATCCGCCAAGAGACCCAGTACTTC. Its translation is CASSEEAIRQETQYF.

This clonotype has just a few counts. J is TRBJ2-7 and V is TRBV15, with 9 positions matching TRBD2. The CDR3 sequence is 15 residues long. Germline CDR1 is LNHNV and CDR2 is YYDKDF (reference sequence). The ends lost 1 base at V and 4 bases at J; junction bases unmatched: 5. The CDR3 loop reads CATSRGASGTYEQYF. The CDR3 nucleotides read TGTGCCACCAGCAGAGGGGCTAGCGGGACGTACGAGCAGTACTTC. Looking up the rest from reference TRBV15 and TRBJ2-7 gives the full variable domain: DAMVIQNPRYQVTQFGKPVTLSCSQTLNHNVMYWYQQKSSQAPKLLFHYYDKDFNNEADTPDNFQSRRPNTSFCFLDIRSPGLGDTAMYLCATSRGASGTYEQYFGPGTRLTVT.

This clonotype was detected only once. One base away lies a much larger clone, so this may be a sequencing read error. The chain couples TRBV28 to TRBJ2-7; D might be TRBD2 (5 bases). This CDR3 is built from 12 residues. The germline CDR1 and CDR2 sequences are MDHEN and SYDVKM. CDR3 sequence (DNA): TGTGCCAGCAGTTCCCGAGACTACGGGCAGTACTTC. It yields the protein CASSSRDYGQYF.

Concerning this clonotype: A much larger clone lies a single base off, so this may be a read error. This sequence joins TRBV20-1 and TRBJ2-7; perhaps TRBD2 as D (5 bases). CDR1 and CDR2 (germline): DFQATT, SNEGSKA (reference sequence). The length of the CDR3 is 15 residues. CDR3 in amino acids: CSTRDLKGFTYEQYF. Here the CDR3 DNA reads TGCAGTACTAGAGATCTGAAGGGATTTACCTACGAGCAGTACTTC.

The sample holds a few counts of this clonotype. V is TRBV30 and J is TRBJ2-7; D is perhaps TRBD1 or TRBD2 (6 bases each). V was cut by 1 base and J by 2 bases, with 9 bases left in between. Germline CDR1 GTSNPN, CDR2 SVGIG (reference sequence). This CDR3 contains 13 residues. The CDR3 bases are TGTGCCTGGAGTGGGGGGGCTGCCTACGAGCAGTACTTC. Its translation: CAWSGGAAYEQYF.

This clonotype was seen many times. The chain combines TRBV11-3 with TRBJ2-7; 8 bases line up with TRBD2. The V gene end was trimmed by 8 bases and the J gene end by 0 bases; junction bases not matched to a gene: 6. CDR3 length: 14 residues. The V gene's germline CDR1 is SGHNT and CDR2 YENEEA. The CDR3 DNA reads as TGTGCCAGCGCGTCCAGCGGGAGCTCCTACGAGCAGTACTTC. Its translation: CASASSGSSYEQYF.

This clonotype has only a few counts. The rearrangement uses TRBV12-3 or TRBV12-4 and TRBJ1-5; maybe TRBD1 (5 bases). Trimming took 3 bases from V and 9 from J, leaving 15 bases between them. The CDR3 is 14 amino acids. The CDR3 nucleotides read TGTGCCAGCAGTTTTGGGACCCTGGGATCGCCCCAGCATTTT. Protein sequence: CASSFGTLGSPQHF.

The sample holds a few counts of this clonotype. CDR3 residues: CASSYGVAQPQHF. DNA of the CDR3: TGTGCCAGCAGTTACGGGGTAGCCCAGCCCCAGCATTTT. This sequence joins TRBV6-2 or TRBV6-3 and TRBJ1-5; D ambiguous. V gave up 2 bases and J gave up 7 bases, with 9 bases separating them. Germline CDR1 is MNHEY and CDR2 is SVGEGT. The CDR3 is 13 amino acids.

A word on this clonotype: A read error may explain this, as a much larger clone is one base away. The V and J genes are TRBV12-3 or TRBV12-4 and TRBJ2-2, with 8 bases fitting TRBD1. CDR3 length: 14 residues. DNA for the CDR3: TGTGCCAGCAGTTCGCGGACAGGGCTAGAGGAGCTGGTTTTT. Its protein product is CASSSRTGLEELVF.

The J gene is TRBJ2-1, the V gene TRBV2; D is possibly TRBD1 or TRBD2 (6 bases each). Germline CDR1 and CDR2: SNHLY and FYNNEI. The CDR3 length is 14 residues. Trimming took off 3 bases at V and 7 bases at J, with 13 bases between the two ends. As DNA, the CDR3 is TGTGCCAGCAGTGAGTGGGGGGCTGAAAATGAGCAGTTCTTC. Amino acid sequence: CASSEWGAENEQFF. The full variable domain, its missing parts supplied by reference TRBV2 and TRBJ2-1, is EPEVTQTPSHQVTQMGQEVILRCVPISNHLYFYWYRQILGQKVEFLVSFYNNEISEKSEIFDDQFSVERPDGSNFTLKIRSTKLEDSAMYFCASSEWGAENEQFFGPGTRLTVL.

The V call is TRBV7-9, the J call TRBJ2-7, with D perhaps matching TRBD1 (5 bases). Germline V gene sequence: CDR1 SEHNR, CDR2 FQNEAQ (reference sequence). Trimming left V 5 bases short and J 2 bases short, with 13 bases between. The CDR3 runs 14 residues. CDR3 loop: CASSLRTNTYEQYF. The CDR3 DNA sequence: TGTGCCAGCAGCCTCCGGACAAATACCTACGAGCAGTACTTC.

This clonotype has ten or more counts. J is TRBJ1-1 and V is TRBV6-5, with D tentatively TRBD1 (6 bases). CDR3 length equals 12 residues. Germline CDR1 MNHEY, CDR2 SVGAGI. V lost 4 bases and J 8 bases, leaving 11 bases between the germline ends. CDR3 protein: CASSFPGTEAFF. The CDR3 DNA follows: TGTGCCAGCAGTTTCCCGGGGACAGAAGCTTTCTTT.

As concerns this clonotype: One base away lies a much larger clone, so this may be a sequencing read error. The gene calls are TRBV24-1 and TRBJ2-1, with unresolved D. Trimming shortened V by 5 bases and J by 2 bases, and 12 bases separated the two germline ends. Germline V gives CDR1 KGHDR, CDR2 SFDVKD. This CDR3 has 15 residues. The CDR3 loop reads CATSGQDEAYNEQFF. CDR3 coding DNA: TGTGCCACCAGTGGCCAGGACGAGGCCTACAATGAGCAGTTCTTC.

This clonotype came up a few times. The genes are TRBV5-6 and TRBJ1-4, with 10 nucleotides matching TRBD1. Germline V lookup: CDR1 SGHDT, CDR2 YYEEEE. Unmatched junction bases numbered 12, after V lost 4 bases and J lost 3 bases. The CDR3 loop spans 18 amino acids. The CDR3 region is CASSLLGDRGAPNEKLFF. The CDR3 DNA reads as TGTGCCAGCAGCCTTCTTGGGGACAGGGGAGCCCCTAATGAAAAACTGTTTTTT.

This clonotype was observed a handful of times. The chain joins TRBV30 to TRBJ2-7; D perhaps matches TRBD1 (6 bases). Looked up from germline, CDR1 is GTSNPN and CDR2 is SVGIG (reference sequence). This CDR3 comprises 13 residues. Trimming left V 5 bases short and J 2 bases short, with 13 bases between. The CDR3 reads CAWAQGLAYEQYF. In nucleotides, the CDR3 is TGTGCCTGGGCACAGGGCCTTGCCTACGAGCAGTACTTC.

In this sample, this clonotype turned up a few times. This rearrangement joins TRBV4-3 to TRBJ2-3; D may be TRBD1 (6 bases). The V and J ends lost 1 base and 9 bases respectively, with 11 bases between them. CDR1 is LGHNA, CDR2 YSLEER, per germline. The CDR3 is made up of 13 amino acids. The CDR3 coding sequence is TGCGCCAGCAGCCAAGCAGTAACAGGGACGCAGTATTTT. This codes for CASSQAVTGTQYF.

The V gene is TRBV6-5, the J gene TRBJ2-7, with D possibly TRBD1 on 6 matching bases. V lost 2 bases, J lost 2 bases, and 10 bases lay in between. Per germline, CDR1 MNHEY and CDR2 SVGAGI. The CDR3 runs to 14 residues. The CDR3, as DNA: TGTGCCAGCAGTTACAGGGGGAGTGCCTACGAGCAGTACTTC. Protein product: CASSYRGSAYEQYF.

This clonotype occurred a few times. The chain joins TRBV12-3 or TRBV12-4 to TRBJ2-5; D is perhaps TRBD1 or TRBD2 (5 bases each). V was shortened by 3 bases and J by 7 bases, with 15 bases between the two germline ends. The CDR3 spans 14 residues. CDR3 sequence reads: CASSFGGRGGTQYF. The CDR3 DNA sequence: TGTGCCAGCAGTTTTGGGGGTCGCGGCGGGACCCAGTACTTC.

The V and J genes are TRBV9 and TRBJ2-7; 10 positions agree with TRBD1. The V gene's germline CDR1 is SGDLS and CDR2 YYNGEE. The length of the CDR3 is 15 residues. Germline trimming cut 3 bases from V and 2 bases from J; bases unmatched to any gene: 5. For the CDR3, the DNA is TGTGCCAGCAGCGCCGGGACAGGGGTTGCCTACGAGCAGTACTTC. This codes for CASSAGTGVAYEQYF.